The rows below give T cell receptor beta chains drawn from one sample of a study of blood T cell repertoires in COVID-19. Only in-frame clones appear in the TCRdb table, and some are missing; sequencing was by immunoSEQ multiplex PCR. Among 120,000 to 150,000 clones listed, about 85% were seen once. The sequencing input was peripheral blood. The receptors were gathered from a human donor with acute or convalescent COVID-19. The donor label of this sample is uncertain. The CDR3 runs from the conserved cysteine through the conserved F or W. Each record gives: D gene, clone size, J gene, V gene, CDR3 DNA, CDR3 protein. The D gene is left open where the match is weak. Part of the rows lack a size; the others show once, few, many or a class for expanded clones.

D gene: TRBD1; clone size: NA; J gene: TRBJ1-2; V gene: TRBV5-6; CDR3 DNA: TGTGCCAGCAGCTTGGGACAGGGGCAATTTTATGGCTACACCTTC; CDR3 protein: CASSLGQGQFYGYTF
D gene: NA; clone size: NA; J gene: TRBJ2-3; V gene: TRBV7-2; CDR3 DNA: TGTGCCAGCAGCTTATTGGGAGCAGATACGCAGTATTTT; CDR3 protein: CASSLLGADTQYF
D gene: NA; clone size: NA; J gene: TRBJ2-2; V gene: TRBV11-2; CDR3 DNA: TGTGCCAGCAGCTTAGGGCCCGACATAAACACCGGGGAGCTGTTTTTT; CDR3 protein: CASSLGPDINTGELFF
D gene: NA; clone size: few; J gene: TRBJ1-2; V gene: TRBV30; CDR3 DNA: TGTGCCTGGAGTGTACGAGGTAGTGGGGGCTACACCTTC; CDR3 protein: CAWSVRGSGGYTF
D gene: TRBD1; clone size: NA; J gene: TRBJ1-5; V gene: TRBV28; CDR3 DNA: TGTGCCAGCAGCCACACCTCCAGGGGGAACCAGCCCCAGCATTTT; CDR3 protein: CASSHTSRGNQPQHF
D gene: TRBD1; clone size: NA; J gene: TRBJ2-2; V gene: TRBV24-1; CDR3 DNA: TGTGCCACCAGTGAACTTGGGACAGGGCCCGGGGAGCTGTTTTTT; CDR3 protein: CATSELGTGPGELFF
D gene: TRBD1; clone size: NA; J gene: TRBJ2-2; V gene: TRBV24-1; CDR3 DNA: TGTGCCACCAGTGTCCAGACAGGGCCGAACACCGGGGAGCTGTTTTTT; CDR3 protein: CATSVQTGPNTGELFF
D gene: NA; clone size: NA; J gene: TRBJ2-1; V gene: TRBV3-1/TRBV3-2; CDR3 DNA: TGTGCCAGCAGCCACCCGAGTGGGGCCCGGTTCTTC; CDR3 protein: CASSHPSGARFF
D gene: TRBD1; clone size: NA; J gene: TRBJ2-5; V gene: TRBV6-2/TRBV6-3; CDR3 DNA: TGTGCCAGCAGCCTGGACAGGGGGCTGCAGACCCAGTACTTC; CDR3 protein: CASSLDRGLQTQYF
D gene: TRBD1; clone size: NA; J gene: TRBJ1-2; V gene: TRBV28; CDR3 DNA: TGTGCCAGCAGATCCGCCGGGACAGGGGGCAGGAACTATGGCTACACCTTC; CDR3 protein: CASRSAGTGGRNYGYTF
D gene: TRBD1; clone size: NA; J gene: TRBJ1-3; V gene: TRBV27; CDR3 DNA: TGTGCCAGCAGTCCACAGGGGCTTCCTGGAAACACCATATATTTT; CDR3 protein: CASSPQGLPGNTIYF
D gene: NA; clone size: NA; J gene: TRBJ1-1; V gene: TRBV3-1/TRBV3-2; CDR3 DNA: TGTGCCAGCCACAGGGTCACTGAAGCTTTCTTT; CDR3 protein: CASHRVTEAFF